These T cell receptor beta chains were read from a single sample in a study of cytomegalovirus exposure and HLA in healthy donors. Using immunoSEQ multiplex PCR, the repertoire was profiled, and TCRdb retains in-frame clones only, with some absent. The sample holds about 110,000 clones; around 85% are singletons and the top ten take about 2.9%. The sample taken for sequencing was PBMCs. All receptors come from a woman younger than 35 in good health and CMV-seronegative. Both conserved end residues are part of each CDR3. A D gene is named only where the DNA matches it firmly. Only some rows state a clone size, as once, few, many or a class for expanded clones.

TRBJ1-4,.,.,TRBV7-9,CASSSNTGSEKLFF,TGTGCCAGCAGCTCCAACACCGGGAGTGAAAAACTGTTTTTT
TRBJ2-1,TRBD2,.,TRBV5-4,CASSSGLAGPDEQFF,TGTGCCAGCAGCAGTGGACTAGCGGGGCCCGATGAGCAGTTCTTC
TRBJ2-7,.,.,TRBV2,CASSDVRAGIAEQYF,TGTGCCAGCAGTGATGTTCGGGCGGGGATCGCCGAGCAGTACTTC
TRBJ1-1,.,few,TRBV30,CAWSVLNTEAFF,TGTGCCTGGAGTGTACTTAACACTGAAGCTTTCTTT
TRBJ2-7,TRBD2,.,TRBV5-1,CASSQAVIRTSVTYEQYF,TGCGCCAGCAGCCAAGCCGTGATTAGGACTAGCGTAACCTACGAGCAGTACTTC
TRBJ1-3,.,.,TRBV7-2,CASSFTVENSGNTIYF,TGTGCCAGCAGCTTTACGGTAGAGAACTCTGGAAACACCATATATTTT
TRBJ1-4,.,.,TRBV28,CASTLGVAGGDWGEKLFF,TGTGCCAGCACCTTAGGGGTAGCGGGGGGCGATTGGGGTGAAAAACTGTTTTTT
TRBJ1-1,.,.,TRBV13,CASSSRGEAFF,TGTGCCAGCAGCTCCAGGGGTGAAGCTTTCTTT
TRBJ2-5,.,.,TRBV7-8,CASSSGLQETQYF,TGTGCCAGCAGCTCTGGCCTTCAAGAGACCCAGTACTTC
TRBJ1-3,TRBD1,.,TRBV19,CASSIATGVGNTIYF,TGTGCCAGTAGTATAGCAACAGGGGTCGGAAACACCATATATTTT
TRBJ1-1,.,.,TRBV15,CATSTNLEVNTEAFF,TGTGCCACCAGCACAAACCTCGAGGTGAACACTGAAGCTTTCTTT
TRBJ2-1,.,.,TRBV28,CASSGGFPPHNEQFF,TGTGCCAGCAGTGGGGGGTTTCCCCCCCACAATGAGCAGTTCTTC
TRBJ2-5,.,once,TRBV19,CASSIMETQYF,TGTGCCAGTAGTATTATGGAGACCCAGTACTTC
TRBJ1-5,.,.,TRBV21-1,CASTSREGAIQPQHF,TGTGCCAGCACCTCACGGGAGGGGGCGATTCAGCCCCAGCATTTT
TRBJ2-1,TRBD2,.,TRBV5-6,CASSLPGLAGAEQFF,TGTGCCAGCAGCTTGCCCGGACTAGCGGGGGCTGAGCAGTTCTTC
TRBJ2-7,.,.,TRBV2,CASSGGPGEQYF,TGTGCCAGCAGTGGAGGCCCGGGCGAGCAGTACTTC
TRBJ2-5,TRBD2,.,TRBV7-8,CASSLGGLTSGDFGLETQYF,TGTGCCAGCAGCTTAGGGGGGCTTACTAGCGGGGATTTTGGGTTGGAGACCCAGTACTTC
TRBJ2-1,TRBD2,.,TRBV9,CASSAGRTSAPSNEQFF,TGTGCCAGCAGCGCGGGAAGGACTAGCGCCCCTTCCAATGAGCAGTTCTTC
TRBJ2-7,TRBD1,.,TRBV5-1,CASSRDGQGDEQYF,TGCGCCAGCAGCCGGGACGGACAGGGCGACGAGCAGTACTTC
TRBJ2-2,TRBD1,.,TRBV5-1,CASSPRGQTNTGELFF,TGCGCCAGCAGCCCTCGGGGACAGACGAACACCGGGGAGCTGTTTTTT
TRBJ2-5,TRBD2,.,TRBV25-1,CASSEPGLAEQETQYF,TGTGCCAGCAGTGAACCAGGACTAGCGGAACAAGAGACCCAGTACTTC
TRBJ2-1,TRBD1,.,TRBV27,CASSFRGIYNEQFF,TGTGCCAGCAGTTTCAGGGGGATCTACAATGAGCAGTTCTTC
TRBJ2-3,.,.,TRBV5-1,CASSLGTTSTDTQYF,TGCGCCAGCAGCTTGGGAACGACAAGCACAGATACGCAGTATTTT
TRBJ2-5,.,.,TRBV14,CASSKDYQGETQYF,TGTGCCAGCAGCAAAGACTATCAGGGGGAGACCCAGTACTTC